Below, one TCR beta chain is given with its context. Its specificity is not known. The sample is drawn from a study of T cells in Graves' hyperthyroidism and ophthalmopathy. About the research overall: Peripheral blood draws took place at initial diagnosis, ahead of any treatment. Study-wide results and caveats: Appearing also in blood were most of the thyroid clonotypes expanded above 0.001.

Deletions cut 1 base from V and 13 bases from J, with 14 bases between. The CDR3 length is 13 residues. PBMCs were sourced from around 10 ml fresh peripheral blood. Amplification yielded TCR beta CDR3 regions, with RNA transcripts as the source. Using the HTBI primer set, a first-round RT-PCR was run on the TCR CDR3. TCRdb independently ran MiXCR on the multiplex PCR reads; one entry per CDR3 protein. The sample lists fewer than 600,000 distinct CDR3 sequences; 13% to 15% were seen once. The sequencing sample was made of blood. The chain links TRBV12-3 or TRBV12-4 to TRBJ2-1; possibly TRBD1 or TRBD2 for D (5 bases each). This TCR came from a woman aged 18-30 years with Graves' hyperthyroidism. For the CDR3, the DNA is TGTGCCAGCAGTTTAGGGGACCTCCCGACCCAGTTCTTC. This sequence encodes CASSLGDLPTQFF.